These T cell receptor beta chains were read from a single sample in a study of Ad26.COV2.S vaccination and SARS-CoV-2 variants. Clones were sequenced by immunoSEQ multiplex PCR, and TCRdb holds only the in-frame ones, with some missing. The table includes 450,000 to 550,000 clones, 85% to 90% detected once. Here the sequenced sample was peripheral blood, taken in a trial of Ad26.COV2.S vaccine versus placebo. The receptors originated from a person between 18 and 65 years old who received the Ad26.COV2.S COVID-19 vaccine or a placebo. CDR3s include the opening cysteine and the closing phenylalanine or tryptophan. Fields, in order: D gene, V gene, J gene, clone size, CDR3 protein, CDR3 DNA. The D gene is left open where the match is weak. For some rows the clone size is stated as once, few or many, or as a class when expanded; others skip it.

TRBD1,TRBV6-5,TRBJ2-1,-,CASDRVYAGNEQFF,TGTGCCAGCGACAGGGTTTACGCGGGCAATGAGCAGTTCTTC
-,TRBV19,TRBJ1-4,-,CASRPTVNEKLFF,TGTGCCAGTAGGCCGACAGTAAATGAAAAACTGTTTTTT
TRBD1,TRBV3-1/TRBV3-2,TRBJ1-1,-,CASSRFVDRGRTEAFF,TGTGCCAGCAGCCGCTTTGTAGACAGGGGGCGGACTGAAGCTTTCTTT
-,TRBV10-3,TRBJ1-1,once,CAIGIVGRKAFF,TGTGCCATCGGAATAGTGGGTAGAAAAGCTTTCTTT
TRBD2,TRBV9,TRBJ2-1,-,CASSPAGGGASYNEQFF,TGTGCCAGCAGCCCGGCGGGAGGGGGGGCCTCCTACAATGAGCAGTTCTTC
-,TRBV30,TRBJ1-1,-,CAWSVGLGTEAFF,TGTGCCTGGAGTGTAGGGCTGGGAACTGAAGCTTTCTTT
-,TRBV6-5,TRBJ1-1,few,CASSYSSRTGKAFF,TGTGCCAGCAGTTACTCGAGCCGAACCGGGAAAGCTTTCTTT
-,TRBV5-1,TRBJ2-7,-,CASSSDSGDLEQYF,TGCGCCAGCAGCTCTGACAGTGGGGATTTGGAGCAGTACTTC
-,TRBV4-3,TRBJ1-3,-,CASSQVFSGNTIYF,TGCGCCAGCAGCCAAGTTTTCTCTGGAAACACCATATATTTT
-,TRBV6-5,TRBJ2-2,-,CASTQTGNTGELFF,TGTGCCAGCACACAAACAGGGAACACCGGGGAGCTGTTTTTT
-,TRBV11-2,TRBJ1-2,-,CASSSGSNYGYTF,TGTGCCAGCAGCTCTGGGTCAAACTATGGCTACACCTTC
-,TRBV7-9,TRBJ2-7,-,CASSLRLGALLTEQYF,TGTGCCAGCAGCCTCCGGCTCGGGGCCCTCTTAACCGAGCAGTACTTC
-,TRBV7-2,TRBJ2-3,once,CASSLAGGLDTQYF,TGTGCCAGCAGCTTAGCGGGGGGCTTAGATACGCAGTATTTT
-,TRBV10-3,TRBJ2-1,-,CAISDNQIYNEQFF,TGTGCCATCAGTGATAACCAAATTTACAATGAGCAGTTCTTC
-,TRBV5-1,TRBJ2-1,-,CASSVALSYNEQFF,TGCGCCAGCAGCGTAGCGCTCTCCTACAATGAGCAGTTCTTC
-,TRBV5-4,TRBJ1-1,-,CASSLSGGDTEAFF,TGTGCCAGCAGCTTGAGCGGGGGAGACACTGAAGCTTTCTTT
-,TRBV15,TRBJ2-4,-,CATSRDNLPRAKNIQYF,TGTGCCACCAGCAGAGATAATTTACCTAGAGCCAAAAACATTCAGTACTTC
-,TRBV5-4,TRBJ1-3,-,CASSLGGAYSGNTIYF,TGTGCCAGCAGCTTGGGGGGGGCGTACTCTGGAAACACCATATATTTT
TRBD1,TRBV9,TRBJ2-3,-,CASSTRTGGADTQYF,TGTGCCAGCAGCACCCGGACAGGGGGCGCAGATACGCAGTATTTT
-,TRBV2,TRBJ2-7,-,CASSDNPTSTYEQYF,TGTGCCAGCAGTGATAACCCGACCTCAACCTACGAGCAGTACTTC
-,TRBV4-2,TRBJ1-1,-,CASSHAGRDTEAFF,TGTGCCAGCAGCCATGCCGGGCGAGACACTGAAGCTTTCTTT
TRBD2,TRBV11-2,TRBJ2-2,-,CASSLGVGTSVPGELFF,TGTGCCAGCAGCTTAGGCGTAGGGACTAGCGTCCCCGGGGAGCTGTTTTTT
TRBD1,TRBV28,TRBJ1-5,-,CASSLATGLNQPQHF,TGTGCCAGCAGTTTAGCGACAGGGCTCAATCAGCCCCAGCATTTT
TRBD2,TRBV3-1/TRBV3-2,TRBJ2-3,-,CASSPLAGSDTQYF,TGTGCCAGCAGCCCTCTAGCGGGGTCAGATACGCAGTATTTT
-,TRBV5-6,TRBJ1-1,-,CASSFAVNTEAFF,TGTGCCAGCAGCTTTGCTGTTAACACTGAAGCTTTCTTT